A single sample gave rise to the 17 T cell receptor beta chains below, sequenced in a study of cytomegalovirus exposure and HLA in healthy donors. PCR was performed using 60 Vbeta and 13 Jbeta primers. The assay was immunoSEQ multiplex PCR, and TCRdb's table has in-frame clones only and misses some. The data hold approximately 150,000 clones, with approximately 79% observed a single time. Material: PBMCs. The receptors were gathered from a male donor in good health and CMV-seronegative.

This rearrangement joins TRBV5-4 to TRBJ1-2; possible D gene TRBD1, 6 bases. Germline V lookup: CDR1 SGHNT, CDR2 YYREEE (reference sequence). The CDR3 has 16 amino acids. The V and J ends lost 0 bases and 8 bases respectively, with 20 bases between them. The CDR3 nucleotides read TGTGCCAGCAGCTTGGAGGGGGTGCGCAGGGGTCGAGGCTACACCTTC. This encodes CASSLEGVRRGRGYTF.

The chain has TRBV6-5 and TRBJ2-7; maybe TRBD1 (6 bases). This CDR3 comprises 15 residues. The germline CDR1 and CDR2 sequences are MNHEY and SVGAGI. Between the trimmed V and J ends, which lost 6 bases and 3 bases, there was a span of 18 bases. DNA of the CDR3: TGTGCCAGCAGCCTGCTGGGGCAGGGGTTCTACGAGCAGTACTTC. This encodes CASSLLGQGFYEQYF.

The CDR3 coding sequence is TGTGCCAGCAGCCCCCGGAACAACTACGAGCAGTACTTC. It specifies CASSPRNNYEQYF. This rearrangement joins TRBV9 to TRBJ2-5; D not certain. The J call may not be correct, given that the DNA end is closer to TRBJ2-7. The CDR3 contains 13 residues. The germline V gene has CDR1 SGDLS and CDR2 YYNGEE.

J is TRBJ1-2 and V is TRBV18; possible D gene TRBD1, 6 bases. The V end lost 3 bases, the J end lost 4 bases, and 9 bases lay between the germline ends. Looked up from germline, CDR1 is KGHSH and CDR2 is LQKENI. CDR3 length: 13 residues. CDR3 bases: TGTGCCAGCTCACCGAGAGGGGGCTATGGCTACACCTTC. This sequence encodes CASSPRGGYGYTF. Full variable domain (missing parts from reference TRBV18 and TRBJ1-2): NAGVMQNPRHLVRRRGQEARLRCSPMKGHSHVYWYRQLPEEGLKFMVYLQKENIIDESGMPKERFSAEFPKEGPSILRIQQVVRGDSAAYFCASSPRGGYGYTFGSGTRLTVV.

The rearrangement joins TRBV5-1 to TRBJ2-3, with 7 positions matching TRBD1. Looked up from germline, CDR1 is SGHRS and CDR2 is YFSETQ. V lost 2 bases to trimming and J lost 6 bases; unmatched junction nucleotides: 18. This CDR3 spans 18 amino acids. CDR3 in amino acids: CASSFSPVTGPRGDTQYF. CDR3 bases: TGCGCCAGCAGCTTTAGCCCCGTGACAGGGCCACGCGGGGATACGCAGTATTTT.

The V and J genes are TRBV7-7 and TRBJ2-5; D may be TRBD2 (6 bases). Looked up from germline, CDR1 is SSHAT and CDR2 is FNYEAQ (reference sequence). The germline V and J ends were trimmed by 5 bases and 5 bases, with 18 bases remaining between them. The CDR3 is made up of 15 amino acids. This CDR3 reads CASSPGQGGRETQYF. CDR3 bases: TGTGCCAGCAGCCCAGGGCAGGGAGGTAGGGAGACCCAGTACTTC.

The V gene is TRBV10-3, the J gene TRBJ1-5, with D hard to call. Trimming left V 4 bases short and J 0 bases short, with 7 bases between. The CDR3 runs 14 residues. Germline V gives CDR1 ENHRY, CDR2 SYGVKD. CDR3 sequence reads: CAISGSLSNQPQHF. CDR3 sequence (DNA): TGTGCCATCAGTGGGTCTCTTAGCAATCAGCCCCAGCATTTT.

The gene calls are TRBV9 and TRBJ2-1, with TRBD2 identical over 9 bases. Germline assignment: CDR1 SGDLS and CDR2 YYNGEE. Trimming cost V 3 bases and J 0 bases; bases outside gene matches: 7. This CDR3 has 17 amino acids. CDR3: CASSDSGGGPSYNEQFF. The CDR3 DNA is TGTGCCAGCAGCGATAGCGGGGGCGGCCCCTCCTACAATGAGCAGTTCTTC. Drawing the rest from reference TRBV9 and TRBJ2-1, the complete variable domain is DSGVTQTPKHLITATGQRVTLRCSPRSGDLSVYWYQQSLDQGLQFLIQYYNGEERAKGNILERFSAQQFPDLHSELNLSSLELGDSALYFCASSDSGGGPSYNEQFFGPGTRLTVL.

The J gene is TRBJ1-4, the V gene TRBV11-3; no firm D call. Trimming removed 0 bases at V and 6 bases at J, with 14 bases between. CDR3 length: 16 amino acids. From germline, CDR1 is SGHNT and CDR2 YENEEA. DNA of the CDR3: TGTGCCAGCAGCTTAGAATCGCGGCCCCTAGATGAAAAACTGTTTTTT. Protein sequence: CASSLESRPLDEKLFF.

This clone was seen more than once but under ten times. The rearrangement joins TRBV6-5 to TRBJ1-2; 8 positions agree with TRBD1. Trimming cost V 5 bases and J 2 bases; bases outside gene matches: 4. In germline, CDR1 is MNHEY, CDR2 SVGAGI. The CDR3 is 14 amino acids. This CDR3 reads CASSARTGNYGYTF. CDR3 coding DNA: TGTGCCAGCAGTGCACGGACAGGGAACTATGGCTACACCTTC.

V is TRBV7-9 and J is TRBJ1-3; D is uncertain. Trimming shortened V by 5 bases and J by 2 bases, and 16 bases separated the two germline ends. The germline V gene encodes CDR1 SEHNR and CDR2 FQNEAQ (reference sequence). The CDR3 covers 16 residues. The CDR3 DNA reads TGTGCCAGCAGCCCCCAATACCTAGGTACTGGAAACACCATATATTTT. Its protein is CASSPQYLGTGNTIYF.

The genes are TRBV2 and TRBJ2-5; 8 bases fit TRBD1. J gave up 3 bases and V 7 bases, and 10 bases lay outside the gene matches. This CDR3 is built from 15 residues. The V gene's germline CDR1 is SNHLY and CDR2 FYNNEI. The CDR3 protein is CASTPDRAREETQYF. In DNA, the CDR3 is TGTGCCAGCACCCCGGACAGGGCGAGAGAAGAGACCCAGTACTTC.

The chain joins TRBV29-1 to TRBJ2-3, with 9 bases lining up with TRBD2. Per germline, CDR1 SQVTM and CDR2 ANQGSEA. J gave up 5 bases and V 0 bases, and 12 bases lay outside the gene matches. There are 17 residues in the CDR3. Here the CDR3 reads CSVEDQVAAGGRDTQYF. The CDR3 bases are TGCAGCGTTGAAGATCAAGTAGCAGCGGGAGGCAGAGATACGCAGTATTTT.

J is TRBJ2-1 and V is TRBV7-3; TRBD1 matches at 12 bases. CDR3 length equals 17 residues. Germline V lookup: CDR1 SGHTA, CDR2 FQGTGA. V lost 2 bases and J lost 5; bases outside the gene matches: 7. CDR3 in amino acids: CASSLSSGQGAHNEQFF. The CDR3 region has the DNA TGTGCCAGCAGCTTATCCTCGGGACAGGGGGCGCACAATGAGCAGTTCTTC.

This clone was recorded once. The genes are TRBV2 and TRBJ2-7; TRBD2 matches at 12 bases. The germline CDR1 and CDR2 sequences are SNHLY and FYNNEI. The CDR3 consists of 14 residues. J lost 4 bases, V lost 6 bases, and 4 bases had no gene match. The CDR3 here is CASRLAGGSYEQYF. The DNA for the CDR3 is TGTGCCAGCAGACTAGCGGGAGGAAGTTACGAGCAGTACTTC.

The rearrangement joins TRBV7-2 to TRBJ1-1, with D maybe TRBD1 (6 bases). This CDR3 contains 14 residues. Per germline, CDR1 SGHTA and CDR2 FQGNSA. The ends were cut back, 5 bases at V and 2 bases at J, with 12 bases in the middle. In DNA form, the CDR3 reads TGTGCCAGCAGCGCATACAGGGTTAACACTGAAGCTTTCTTT. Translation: CASSAYRVNTEAFF.

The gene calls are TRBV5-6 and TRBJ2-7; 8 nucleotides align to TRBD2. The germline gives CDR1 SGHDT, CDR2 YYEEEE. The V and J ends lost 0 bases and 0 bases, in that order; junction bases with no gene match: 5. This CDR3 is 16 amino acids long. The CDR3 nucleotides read TGTGCCAGCAGCTTGGATGTTAGCGGGGCCTCCTACGAGCAGTACTTC. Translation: CASSLDVSGASYEQYF.